These 22 T cell receptor beta chains were all obtained from the same sample, sequenced in a study of blood T cell repertoires in COVID-19. Libraries were prepared by immunoSEQ multiplex PCR; TCRdb keeps only in-frame clonotypes and omits some of them. The sample consists of around 86,000 clones, approximately 80% of them appearing once. The sequenced material came from peripheral blood. The receptors were gathered from a human donor in a cohort sampled during active COVID-19.

The chain employs TRBV19 and TRBJ2-4, with TRBD2 matching 9 bases. V was pared by 6 bases and J by 13 bases, with 13 bases of the junction left unmatched. The CDR3 consists of 14 residues. Germline V gene data show CDR1 as LNHDA and CDR2 as SQIVND (reference sequence). The CDR3, as DNA: TGTGCCAGTAGCCCCGGGGGTAGCGGGAGAGTACAGTACTTC. It translates to CASSPGGSGRVQYF.

The chain uses TRBV29-1 and TRBJ2-5, with a weak D call TRBD1 (5 bases). The CDR3 is 12 amino acids. Germline values: CDR1 SQVTM, CDR2 ANQGSEA. The germline V and J ends were trimmed by 4 bases and 5 bases, with 11 bases remaining between them. The DNA of the CDR3 is TGCAGCGTTGTTTTGGGGCAGGAGACCCAGTACTTC. Protein sequence: CSVVLGQETQYF.

The CDR3 sequence: CASSWTGAPSYEQYF. The CDR3 DNA reads as TGTGCCAGCAGCTGGACAGGGGCCCCCTCCTACGAGCAGTACTTC. The V call is TRBV7-2, the J call TRBJ2-7; TRBD1 matches at 9 bases. Germline assignment: CDR1 SGHTA and CDR2 FQGNSA. CDR3 length: 15 residues. Trimming cost V 4 bases and J 0 bases; bases outside gene matches: 4.

This chain uses TRBV5-5 with TRBJ1-1; D unclear. V was clipped by 4 bases and J by 9 bases, with 16 bases between them. In germline, CDR1 is SGHKS, CDR2 YYEKEE (reference sequence). The CDR3 is 13 residues long. The CDR3 sequence: CASSERAGRKAFF. CDR3 in DNA: TGTGCCAGCAGCGAGCGCGCTGGCAGAAAAGCTTTCTTT. Full variable domain (missing parts from reference TRBV5-5 and TRBJ1-1): DAGVTQSPTHLIKTRGQQVTLRCSPISGHKSVSWYQQVLGQGPQFIFQYYEKEERGRGNFPDRFSARQFPNYSSELNVNALLLGDSALYLCASSERAGRKAFFGQGTRLTVV.

This clone is a singleton in its sample. The rearrangement joins TRBV5-6 to TRBJ2-6, with D maybe TRBD1 (5 bases). CDR1 and CDR2 from the germline V gene are SGHDT and YYEEEE. The germline V and J ends were trimmed by 0 bases and 0 bases, with 10 bases remaining between them. CDR3 length: 17 residues. In DNA, the CDR3 is TGTGCCAGCAGCTTGGGGGGCGTTAGCTCTGGGGCCAACGTCCTGACTTTC. It specifies CASSLGGVSSGANVLTF.

The V gene is TRBV6-5, the J gene TRBJ2-7; a possible D gene is TRBD2 (6 bases). The CDR3 loop spans 14 amino acids. CDR1 is MNHEY and CDR2 is SVGAGI in the germline V gene. V was clipped by 6 bases and J by 3 bases, with 15 bases between them. For the CDR3, the DNA is TGTGCCAGCAGGCCCGGGACTCTAAACTACGAGCAGTACTTC. Protein: CASRPGTLNYEQYF.

The rearrangement joins TRBV5-1 to TRBJ1-5, with D uncertain. The CDR3 extends over 14 amino acids. V was pared by 2 bases and J by 4 bases, with 10 bases between. Germline assignment: CDR1 SGHRS and CDR2 YFSETQ. The CDR3 spells CASSLGLGNQPQHF. The CDR3 DNA is TGCGCCAGCAGCTTAGGACTAGGAAATCAGCCCCAGCATTTT.

V and J are TRBV11-3 and TRBJ2-1, with 7 bases aligning to TRBD2. This CDR3 comprises 16 residues. Per the germline V gene, CDR1 is SGHNT and CDR2 is YENEEA. Unmatched junction bases numbered 8, after V lost 5 bases and J lost 1 base. The CDR3 here is CASSPQGLNSYNEQFF. The CDR3 DNA sequence: TGTGCCAGCAGCCCGCAGGGACTAAATTCCTACAATGAGCAGTTCTTC.

V gene TRBV7-2 combines with J gene TRBJ1-1; possibly TRBD1 for D (6 bases). The CDR3 consists of 14 residues. The ends were cut back, 7 bases at V and 2 bases at J, with 14 bases in the middle. Germline-derived CDR1 and CDR2 are SGHTA and FQGNSA. Here the CDR3 reads CASTWDTYNTEAFF. CDR3 DNA: TGTGCCAGCACCTGGGACACCTACAACACTGAAGCTTTCTTT.

The chain joins TRBV7-9 to TRBJ1-1, with D possibly TRBD1 on 6 matching bases. V was cut by 6 bases and J by 5 bases, with 16 bases left in between. The V gene's germline CDR1 is SEHNR and CDR2 FQNEAQ (reference sequence). The CDR3 is made up of 14 amino acids. The CDR3 DNA is TGTGCCAGCAGAACCGGGGAGGGGGGAACTGAAGCTTTCTTT. This sequence encodes CASRTGEGGTEAFF.

CDR3 amino acids: CASSTGQGLYEQYF. For the CDR3, the DNA is TGTGCCAGCTCGACCGGACAGGGCTTATACGAGCAGTACTTC. The V gene is TRBV7-6, the J gene TRBJ2-7; 8 bases align to TRBD1. This CDR3 is built from 14 residues. Germline CDR1 reads SGHVS; CDR2 reads FNYEAQ. V dropped 8 bases and J dropped 4; count of bases not matched to a gene: 10.

The chain is built from TRBV6-1 and TRBJ1-2; D not certain. The CDR3 covers 16 residues. Germline-derived CDR1 and CDR2 are MNHNS and SASEGT. V was cut by 2 bases and J by 2 bases, with 15 bases left in between. CDR3 coding DNA: TGTGCCAGCAGTGAACTAGGATTCTCTGGGAACTATGGCTACACCTTC. Translation: CASSELGFSGNYGYTF.

The chain joins TRBV28 to TRBJ2-1, with TRBD1 as a possible D gene (6 bases). The CDR3 extends over 14 amino acids. V lost 0 bases, J lost 10 bases, and 13 bases lay in between. Germline V lookup: CDR1 MDHEN, CDR2 SYDVKM. The CDR3 DNA reads as TGTGCCAGCAGTTTATGGGGAGCGAGGGGGGAGCAGTTCTTC. This codes for CASSLWGARGEQFF.

This clone was picked up a small number of times. This chain joins TRBV11-2 and TRBJ2-1; D remains unclear. The V and J ends lost 1 base and 4 bases respectively, with 11 bases between them. CDR3 length: 15 amino acids. CDR1 is SGHAT and CDR2 is FQNNGV in the germline V gene. CDR3: CASSLGMGSYNEQFF. The DNA of the CDR3 is TGTGCCAGCAGCTTAGGGATGGGCTCATACAATGAGCAGTTCTTC.

This clone was detected once. This chain joins TRBV9 and TRBJ2-5, with 11 nucleotides matching TRBD2. Germline V gives CDR1 SGDLS, CDR2 YYNGEE. This CDR3 comprises 17 residues. The V gene end was trimmed by 3 bases and the J gene end by 5 bases; junction bases not matched to a gene: 12. CDR3 bases: TGTGCCAGCAGCGCAGTAGAGAGAAGGACTAGCGGGGAGACCCAGTACTTC. This gives the protein CASSAVERRTSGETQYF.

This chain links TRBV28 with TRBJ1-5; 7 bases are shared with TRBD1. Germline CDR1 MDHEN, CDR2 SYDVKM. The J segment lost 6 bases and the V segment lost 2 bases, leaving 1 base of the junction unmatched. CDR3 length: 13 amino acids. CDR3: CASSLRGPQPQHF. The CDR3 nucleotides are TGTGCCAGCAGTTTAAGGGGGCCTCAGCCCCAGCATTTT.

The chain combines TRBV5-6 with TRBJ2-2, with TRBD1 identical over 9 bases. The CDR3 runs to 17 residues. The trim removed 4 bases at V and 3 bases at J, leaving 10 bases unmatched. Germline CDR1 and CDR2: SGHDT and YYEEEE. The CDR3 loop is CASSHRGRLGDTGELFF. The CDR3 DNA follows: TGTGCCAGCAGCCACAGGGGGCGTCTCGGGGACACCGGGGAGCTGTTTTTT.

The V gene is TRBV5-5, the J gene TRBJ2-7, with 10 bases fitting TRBD2. The trim removed 4 bases at V and 5 bases at J, leaving 9 bases unmatched. Germline V gene sequence: CDR1 SGHKS, CDR2 YYEKEE (reference sequence). This CDR3 comprises 15 residues. CDR3 amino acids: CASSPSGGVLNEQYF. CDR3 nucleotide sequence: TGTGCCAGCAGCCCCAGCGGGGGGGTTCTGAACGAGCAGTACTTC.

This clone has just one count. V usage is TRBV5-5 and J usage is TRBJ2-5, with a weak D call TRBD1 (7 bases). The CDR3 sequence is 17 residues long. Trimming took off 0 bases at V and 1 base at J, with 16 bases between the two ends. Germline CDR1 and CDR2: SGHKS and YYEKEE (reference sequence). CDR3 nucleotide sequence: TGTGCCAGCAGCTTGGCGGCAGGGGGGCTGAGCCAAGAGACCCAGTACTTC. This translates into CASSLAAGGLSQETQYF.

J is TRBJ1-3 and V is TRBV9; D is ambiguous. The CDR3 is made up of 15 amino acids. Germline V gene data show CDR1 as SGDLS and CDR2 as YYNGEE. V lost 0 bases and J lost 2, with 9 bases in between. CDR3 nucleotides: TGTGCCAGCAGCGTAGGTATAGCAGCTGGAAACACCATATATTTT. This encodes CASSVGIAAGNTIYF.

Only one count was recorded for this clone. The chain employs TRBV19 and TRBJ2-2; maybe TRBD2 (6 bases). With 3 bases removed from V and 3 bases from J, the gap between germline ends came to 11 bases. The CDR3 totals 15 residues. The V gene's germline CDR1 is LNHDA and CDR2 SQIVND (reference sequence). The CDR3 spells CASSIGGSYTGELFF. CDR3 in DNA: TGTGCCAGTAGTATTGGGGGGTCGTACACCGGGGAGCTGTTTTTT.

The chain carries TRBV19 and TRBJ1-5, with a possible D match to TRBD1 (6 bases). Trimming pared 5 bases from V and 0 bases from J, leaving 14 bases between. The CDR3 length is 16 residues. CDR1 is LNHDA, CDR2 SQIVND, per germline (reference sequence). CDR3 residues: CASSSTGSASNQPQHF. In nucleotides, the CDR3 is TGTGCCAGTAGTTCGACAGGCTCTGCTAGCAATCAGCCCCAGCATTTT.